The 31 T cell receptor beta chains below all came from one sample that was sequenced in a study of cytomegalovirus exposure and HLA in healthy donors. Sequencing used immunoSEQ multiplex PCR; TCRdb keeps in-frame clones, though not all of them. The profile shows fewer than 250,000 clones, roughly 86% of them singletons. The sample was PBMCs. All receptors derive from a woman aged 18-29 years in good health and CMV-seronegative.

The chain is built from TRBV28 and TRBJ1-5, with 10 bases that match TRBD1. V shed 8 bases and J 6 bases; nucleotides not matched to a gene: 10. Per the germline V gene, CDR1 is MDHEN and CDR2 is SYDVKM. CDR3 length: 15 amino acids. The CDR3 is CASLRDRGLGQPQHF. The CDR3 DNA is TGTGCCAGCCTCAGGGACAGGGGATTAGGTCAGCCCCAGCATTTT.

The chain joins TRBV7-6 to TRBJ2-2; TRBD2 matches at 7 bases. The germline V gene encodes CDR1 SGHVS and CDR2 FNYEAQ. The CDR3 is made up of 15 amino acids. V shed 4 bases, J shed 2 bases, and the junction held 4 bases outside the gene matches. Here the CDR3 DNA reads TGTGCCAGCAGCTCATCGGGGGGAAACACCGGGGAGCTGTTTTTT. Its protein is CASSSSGGNTGELFF.

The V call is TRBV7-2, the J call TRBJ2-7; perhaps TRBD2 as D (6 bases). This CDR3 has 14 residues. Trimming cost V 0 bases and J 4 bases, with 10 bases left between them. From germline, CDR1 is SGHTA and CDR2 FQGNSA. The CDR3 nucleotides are TGTGCCAGCAGCTTAGCGGGAGGACCTTACGAGCAGTACTTC. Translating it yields CASSLAGGPYEQYF.

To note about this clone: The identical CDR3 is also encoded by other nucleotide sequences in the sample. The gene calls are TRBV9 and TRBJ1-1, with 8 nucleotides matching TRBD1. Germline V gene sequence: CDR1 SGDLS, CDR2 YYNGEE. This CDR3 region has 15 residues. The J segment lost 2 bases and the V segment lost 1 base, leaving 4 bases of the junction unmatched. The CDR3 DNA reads TGTGCCAGCAGCGTATCAGGGGGCGGAAACACTGAAGCTTTCTTT. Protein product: CASSVSGGGNTEAFF.

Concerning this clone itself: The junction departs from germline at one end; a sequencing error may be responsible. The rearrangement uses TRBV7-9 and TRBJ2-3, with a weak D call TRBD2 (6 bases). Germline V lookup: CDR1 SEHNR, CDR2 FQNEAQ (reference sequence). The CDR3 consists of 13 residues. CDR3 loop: CASSLDGFRAGRF. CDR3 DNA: TGTGCCAGCAGCTTAGATGGTTTCCGAGCGGGTCGTTTT.

This CDR3 is CASSPPGRVSRNEQFF. In DNA form, the CDR3 reads TGTGCCAGCTCACCACCCGGGCGGGTTTCGCGCAATGAGCAGTTCTTC. The V gene is TRBV18, the J gene TRBJ2-1, with D possibly TRBD2 on 5 matching bases. The V and J ends lost 0 bases and 6 bases respectively, with 15 bases between them. CDR1 and CDR2 from the germline V gene are KGHSH and LQKENI. This CDR3 region has 16 residues. The variable domain in full, with the rest retrieved from reference TRBV18 and TRBJ2-1, is NAGVMQNPRHLVRRRGQEARLRCSPMKGHSHVYWYRQLPEEGLKFMVYLQKENIIDESGMPKERFSAEFPKEGPSILRIQQVVRGDSAAYFCASSPPGRVSRNEQFFGPGTRLTVL.

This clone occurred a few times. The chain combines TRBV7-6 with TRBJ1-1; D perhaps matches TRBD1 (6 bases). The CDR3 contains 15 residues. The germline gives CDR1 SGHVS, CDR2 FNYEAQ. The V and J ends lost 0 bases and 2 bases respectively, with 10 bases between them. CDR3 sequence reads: CASSLAQGQNTEAFF. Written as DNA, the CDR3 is TGTGCCAGCAGCTTAGCGCAGGGACAAAACACTGAAGCTTTCTTT.

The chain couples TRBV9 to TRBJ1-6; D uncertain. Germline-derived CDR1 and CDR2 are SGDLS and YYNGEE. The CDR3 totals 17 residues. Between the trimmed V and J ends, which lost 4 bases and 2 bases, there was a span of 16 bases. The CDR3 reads CASSRGGRGTYNSPLHF. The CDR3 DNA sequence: TGTGCCAGCAGCCGTGGAGGGAGAGGAACCTATAATTCACCCCTCCACTTT. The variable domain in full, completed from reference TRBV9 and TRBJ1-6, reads DSGVTQTPKHLITATGQRVTLRCSPRSGDLSVYWYQQSLDQGLQFLIQYYNGEERAKGNILERFSAQQFPDLHSELNLSSLELGDSALYFCASSRGGRGTYNSPLHFGNGTRLTVT.

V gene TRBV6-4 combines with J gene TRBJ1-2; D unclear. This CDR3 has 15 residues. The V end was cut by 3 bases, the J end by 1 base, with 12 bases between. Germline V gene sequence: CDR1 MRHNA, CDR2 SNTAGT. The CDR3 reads CASSESGEINYGYTF. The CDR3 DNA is TGTGCCAGCAGTGAGTCGGGAGAAATTAACTATGGCTACACCTTC.

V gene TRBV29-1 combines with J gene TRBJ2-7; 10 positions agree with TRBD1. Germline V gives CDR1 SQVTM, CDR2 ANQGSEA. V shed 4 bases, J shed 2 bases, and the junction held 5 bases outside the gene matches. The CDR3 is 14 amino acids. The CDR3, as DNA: TGCAGCGTTGTAGCGGGACAGGGGACCTACGAGCAGTACTTC. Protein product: CSVVAGQGTYEQYF.

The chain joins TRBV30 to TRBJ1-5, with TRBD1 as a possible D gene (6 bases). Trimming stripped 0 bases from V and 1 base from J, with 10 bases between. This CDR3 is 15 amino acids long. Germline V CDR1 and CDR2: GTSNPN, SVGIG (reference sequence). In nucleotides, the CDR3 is TGTGCCTGGAGTGTGGGGACATCCAGCAATCAGCCCCAGCATTTT. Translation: CAWSVGTSSNQPQHF.

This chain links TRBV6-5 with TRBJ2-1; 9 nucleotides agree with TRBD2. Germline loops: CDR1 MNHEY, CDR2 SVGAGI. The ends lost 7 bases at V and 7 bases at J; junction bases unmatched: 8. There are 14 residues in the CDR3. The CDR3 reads CASTRPGLANEQFF. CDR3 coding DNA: TGTGCCAGCACACGACCGGGACTAGCAAATGAGCAGTTCTTC.

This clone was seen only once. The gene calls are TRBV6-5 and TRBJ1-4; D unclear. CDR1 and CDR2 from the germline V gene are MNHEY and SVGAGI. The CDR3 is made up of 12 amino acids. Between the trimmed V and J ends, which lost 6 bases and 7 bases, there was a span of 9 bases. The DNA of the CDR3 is TGTGCCAGCAGGGGCATAACTGAAAAACTGTTTTTT. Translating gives CASRGITEKLFF.

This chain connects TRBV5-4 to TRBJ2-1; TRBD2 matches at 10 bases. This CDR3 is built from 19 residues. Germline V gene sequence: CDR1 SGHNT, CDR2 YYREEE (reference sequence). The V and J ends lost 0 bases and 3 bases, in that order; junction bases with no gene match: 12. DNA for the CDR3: TGTGCCAGCAGCTTGGTTCGACTAGCGGGCCCTGGGGTCTACAATGAGCAGTTCTTC. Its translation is CASSLVRLAGPGVYNEQFF.

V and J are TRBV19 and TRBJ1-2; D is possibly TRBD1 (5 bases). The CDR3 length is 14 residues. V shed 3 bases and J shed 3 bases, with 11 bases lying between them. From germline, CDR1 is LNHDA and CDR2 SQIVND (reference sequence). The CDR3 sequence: CASSIVRGDYGYTF. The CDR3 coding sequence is TGTGCCAGTAGTATCGTACGGGGGGACTATGGCTACACCTTC. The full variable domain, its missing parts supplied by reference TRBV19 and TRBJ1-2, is DGGITQSPKYLFRKEGQNVTLSCEQNLNHDAMYWYRQDPGQGLRLIYYSQIVNDFQKGDIAEGYSVSREKKESFPLTVTSAQKNPTAFYLCASSIVRGDYGYTFGSGTRLTVV.

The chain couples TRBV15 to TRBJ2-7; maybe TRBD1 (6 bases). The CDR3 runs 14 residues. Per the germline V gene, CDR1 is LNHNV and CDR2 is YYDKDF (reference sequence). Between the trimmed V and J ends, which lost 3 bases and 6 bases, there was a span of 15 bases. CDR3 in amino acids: CATSSHKGVAEQYF. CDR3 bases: TGTGCCACCAGCAGCCACAAGGGGGTTGCCGAGCAGTACTTC.

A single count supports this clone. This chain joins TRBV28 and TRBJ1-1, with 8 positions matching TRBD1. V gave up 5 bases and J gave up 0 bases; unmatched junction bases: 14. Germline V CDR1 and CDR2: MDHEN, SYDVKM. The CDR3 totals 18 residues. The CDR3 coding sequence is TGTGCCAGCAGTGTTATACAGGGGGTTTTGCCGATGAACACTGAAGCTTTCTTT. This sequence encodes CASSVIQGVLPMNTEAFF. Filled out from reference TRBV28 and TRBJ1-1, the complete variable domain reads DVKVTQSSRYLVKRTGEKVFLECVQDMDHENMFWYRQDPGLGLRLIYFSYDVKMKEKGDIPEGYSVSREKKERFSLILESASTNQTSMYLCASSVIQGVLPMNTEAFFGQGTRLTVV.

The CDR3 protein is CSVSGTGTHEQFF. Here the CDR3 DNA reads TGCAGCGTTTCTGGGACAGGGACCCATGAGCAGTTCTTC. The gene calls are TRBV29-1 and TRBJ2-1, with 9 bases aligning to TRBD1. The CDR3 loop spans 13 amino acids. Germline lookup yields CDR1 SQVTM and CDR2 ANQGSEA. With 5 bases clipped from V and 8 bases from J, the junction kept 7 bases outside the gene matches.

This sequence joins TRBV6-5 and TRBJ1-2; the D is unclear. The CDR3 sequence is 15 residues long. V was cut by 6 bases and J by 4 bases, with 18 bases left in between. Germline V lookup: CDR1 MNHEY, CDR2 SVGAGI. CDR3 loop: CASSPSSGLAYGYTF. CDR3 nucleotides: TGTGCCAGCAGCCCCTCTTCGGGGTTGGCCTATGGCTACACCTTC.

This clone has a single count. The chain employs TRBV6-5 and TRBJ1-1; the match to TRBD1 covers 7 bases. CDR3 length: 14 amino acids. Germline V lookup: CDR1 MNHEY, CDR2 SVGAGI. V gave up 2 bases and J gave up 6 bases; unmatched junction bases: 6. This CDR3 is CASSYPDRVAEAFF. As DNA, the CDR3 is TGTGCCAGCAGTTACCCCGACAGGGTCGCTGAAGCTTTCTTT.

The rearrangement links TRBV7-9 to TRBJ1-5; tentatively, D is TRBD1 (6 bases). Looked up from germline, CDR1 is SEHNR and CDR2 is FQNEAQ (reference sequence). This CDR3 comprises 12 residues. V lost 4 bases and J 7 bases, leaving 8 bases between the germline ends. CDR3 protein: CASSYRDQPQHF. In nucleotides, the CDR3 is TGTGCCAGCAGCTACAGGGACCAGCCCCAGCATTTT.

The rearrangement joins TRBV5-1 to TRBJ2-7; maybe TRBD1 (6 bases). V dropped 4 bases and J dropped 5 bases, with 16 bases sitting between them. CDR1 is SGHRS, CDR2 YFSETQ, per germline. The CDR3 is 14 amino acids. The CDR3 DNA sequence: TGCGCCAGCAGCGTACGGGACAATAGTAACGAGCAGTACTTC. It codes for CASSVRDNSNEQYF.

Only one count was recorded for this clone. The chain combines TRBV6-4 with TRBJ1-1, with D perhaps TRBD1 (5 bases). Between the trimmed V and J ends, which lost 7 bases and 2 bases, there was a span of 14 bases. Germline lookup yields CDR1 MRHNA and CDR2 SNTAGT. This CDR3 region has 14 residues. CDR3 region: CASKGSTINTEAFF. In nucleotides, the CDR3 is TGTGCCAGCAAGGGGTCAACAATAAACACTGAAGCTTTCTTT.

CDR3 residues: CASSIYPGQGEGYTF. In nucleotides, the CDR3 is TGTGCCAGTAGTATTTATCCGGGACAGGGGGAAGGCTACACCTTC. The rearrangement links TRBV19 to TRBJ1-2, with 11 bases identical to TRBD1. Trimming took 3 bases from V and 8 from J; bases not matched to a gene: 8. Germline CDR1 LNHDA, CDR2 SQIVND (reference sequence). This CDR3 is built from 15 residues.

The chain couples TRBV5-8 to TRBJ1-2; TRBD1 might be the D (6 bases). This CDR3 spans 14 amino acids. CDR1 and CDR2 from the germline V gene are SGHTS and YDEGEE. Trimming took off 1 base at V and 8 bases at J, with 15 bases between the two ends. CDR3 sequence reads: CASSLKTGTGGYTF. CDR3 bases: TGTGCCAGCAGCTTGAAGACAGGCACGGGCGGCTACACCTTC.

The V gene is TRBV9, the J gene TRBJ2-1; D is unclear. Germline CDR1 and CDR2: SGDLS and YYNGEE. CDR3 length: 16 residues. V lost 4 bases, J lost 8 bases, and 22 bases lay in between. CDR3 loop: CASSPRPVHKSDEQFF. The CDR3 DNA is TGTGCCAGCAGCCCCCGTCCAGTGCACAAGTCTGATGAGCAGTTCTTC.

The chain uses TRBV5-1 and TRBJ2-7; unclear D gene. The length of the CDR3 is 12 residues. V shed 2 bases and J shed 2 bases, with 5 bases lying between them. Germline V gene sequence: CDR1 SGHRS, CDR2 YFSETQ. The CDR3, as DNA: TGCGCCAGCAGCTTAACGGCCTACGAGCAGTACTTC. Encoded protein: CASSLTAYEQYF.

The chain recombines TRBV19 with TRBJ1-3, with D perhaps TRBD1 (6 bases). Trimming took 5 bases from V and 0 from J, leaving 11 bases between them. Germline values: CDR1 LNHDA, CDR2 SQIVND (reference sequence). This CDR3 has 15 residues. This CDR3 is CASSRGADSGNTIYF. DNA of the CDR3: TGTGCCAGTAGTCGGGGGGCCGACTCTGGAAACACCATATATTTT. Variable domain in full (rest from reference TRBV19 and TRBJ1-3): DGGITQSPKYLFRKEGQNVTLSCEQNLNHDAMYWYRQDPGQGLRLIYYSQIVNDFQKGDIAEGYSVSREKKESFPLTVTSAQKNPTAFYLCASSRGADSGNTIYFGEGSWLTVV.

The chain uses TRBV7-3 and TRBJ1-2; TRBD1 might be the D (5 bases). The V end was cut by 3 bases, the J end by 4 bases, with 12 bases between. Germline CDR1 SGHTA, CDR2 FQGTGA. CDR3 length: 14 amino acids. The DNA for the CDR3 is TGTGCCAGCAGCTTGGACAACCGAGGCTATGGCTACACCTTC. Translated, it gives CASSLDNRGYGYTF.

The CDR3 reads CASSGRQGKAEAFF. The CDR3 bases are TGTGCCAGCAGTGGAAGACAGGGGAAGGCTGAAGCTTTCTTT. This chain joins TRBV2 and TRBJ1-1; 8 bases are a match to TRBD1. With V trimmed by 4 bases and J by 6 bases, 7 bases remained unmatched. CDR3 length equals 14 residues. The germline CDR1 and CDR2 sequences are SNHLY and FYNNEI.

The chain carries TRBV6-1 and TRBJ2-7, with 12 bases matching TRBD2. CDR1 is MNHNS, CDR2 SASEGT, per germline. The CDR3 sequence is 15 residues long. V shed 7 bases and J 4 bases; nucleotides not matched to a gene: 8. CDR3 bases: TGTGCCAGCATCCTTGGACTAGCGGGATTGTACGAGCAGTACTTC. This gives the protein CASILGLAGLYEQYF.